These 15 T cell receptor beta chains were all obtained from the same sample, sequenced in a study of beta chain features in type 1 diabetes. Study-wide findings and caveats: Moderate but significant shortening of TCRB CDR3s was recorded in all four CD4+ subsets from Type 1 diabetes patients.

The antigens these receptors bind are not known. Expressed TCRB transcripts were sequenced because the isolated RNA had all been reverse transcribed beforehand. Clones were read by immunoSEQ multiplex PCR, and TCRdb kept only the in-frame ones, dropping some. This table has about 240,000 clones, more than 11% appearing once. Sequenced input: naive CD4+ T cells from blood. Receptors originate from a man aged 25 to 45 with type 1 diabetes.

The rearrangement joins TRBV18 to TRBJ2-6; D may be TRBD1 (6 bases). Germline V CDR1 and CDR2: KGHSH, LQKENI. The V end was cut by 4 bases, the J end by 0 bases, with 13 bases between. The CDR3 runs to 17 residues. CDR3 nucleotide sequence: TGTGCCAGCTCACGCCGAGGGACACGCTCTGGGGCCAACGTCCTGACTTTC. Translation: CASSRRGTRSGANVLTF.

CDR3 DNA: TGTGCCAGCAAGAGACCCTCGGGCGAGCAGTACTTC. It is translated as CASKRPSGEQYF. The J gene is TRBJ2-7, the V gene TRBV6-5; D ambiguous. The V and J ends lost 7 bases and 6 bases respectively, with 13 bases between them. Germline V gene data show CDR1 as MNHEY and CDR2 as SVGAGI. This CDR3 has 12 amino acids.

The chain has TRBV7-6 and TRBJ2-1, with 7 nucleotides matching TRBD1. The germline gives CDR1 SGHVS, CDR2 FNYEAQ. Trimming removed 5 bases from V and 5 bases from J; junction bases left unmatched: 6. The length of the CDR3 is 14 residues. The CDR3 is CASSPRQGHNEQFF. DNA for the CDR3: TGTGCCAGCAGCCCCCGACAGGGTCACAATGAGCAGTTCTTC. Complete variable domain (other parts from reference TRBV7-6 and TRBJ2-1): GAGVSQSPRYKVTKRGQDVALRCDPISGHVSLYWYRQALGQGPEFLTYFNYEAQQDKSGLPNDRFSAERPEGSISTLTIQRTEQRDSAMYRCASSPRQGHNEQFFGPGTRLTVL.

The chain links TRBV28 to TRBJ2-6; D gene unclear. Germline assignment: CDR1 MDHEN and CDR2 SYDVKM. This CDR3 is built from 14 residues. V lost 5 bases and J 4 bases, leaving 9 bases between the germline ends. The CDR3 DNA is TGTGCCAGCAGTGGCGGTTCAGGGGCCAACGTCCTGACTTTC. This encodes CASSGGSGANVLTF.

This clone was found a few times. This chain uses TRBV6-6 with TRBJ2-1; D gene unclear. The germline V and J ends were trimmed by 5 bases and 5 bases, with 7 bases remaining between them. The CDR3 has 12 amino acids. Germline lookup yields CDR1 MNHNY and CDR2 SVGAGI (reference sequence). CDR3 in amino acids: CASSPGDNEQFF. The CDR3 bases are TGTGCCAGCAGTCCCGGAGACAATGAGCAGTTCTTC.

The chain recombines TRBV5-1 with TRBJ1-3, with D possibly matching TRBD1 (6 bases). Germline V gene data show CDR1 as SGHRS and CDR2 as YFSETQ. This CDR3 is 16 amino acids long. V was cut by 3 bases and J by 2 bases, with 15 bases left in between. Here the CDR3 reads CASSSTPGQTGNTIYF. Written as DNA, the CDR3 is TGCGCCAGCAGCTCAACACCGGGACAAACTGGAAACACCATATATTTT.

In its sample, this clone was seen a few times. The V call is TRBV19, the J call TRBJ2-6; D is perhaps TRBD2 (6 bases). This CDR3 spans 14 amino acids. Per the germline V gene, CDR1 is LNHDA and CDR2 is SQIVND (reference sequence). The V and J ends lost 0 bases and 9 bases respectively, with 9 bases between them. This chain's CDR3 is CASSIEGGINVLTF. The CDR3 bases are TGTGCCAGTAGTATAGAGGGCGGGATCAACGTCCTGACTTTC.

The gene calls are TRBV18 and TRBJ1-1, with a possible D match to TRBD1 (6 bases). The V gene lost 3 bases and the J gene lost 1 base, with 12 bases spanning the gap. The CDR3 loop spans 15 amino acids. Germline CDR1 is KGHSH and CDR2 is LQKENI. The CDR3 DNA reads TGTGCCAGCTCACCTGTAGGGACACCGAACACTGAAGCTTTCTTT. This translates into CASSPVGTPNTEAFF. The whole variable domain, filled in from reference TRBV18 and TRBJ1-1, reads NAGVMQNPRHLVRRRGQEARLRCSPMKGHSHVYWYRQLPEEGLKFMVYLQKENIIDESGMPKERFSAEFPKEGPSILRIQQVVRGDSAAYFCASSPVGTPNTEAFFGQGTRLTVV.

This clone was observed a handful of times. The chain combines TRBV6-5 with TRBJ2-1; D is possibly TRBD1 (6 bases). In germline, CDR1 is MNHEY, CDR2 SVGAGI. Trimming removed 5 bases at V and 5 bases at J, with 10 bases between. There are 13 residues in the CDR3. As DNA, the CDR3 is TGTGCCAGCAGTCAGGACAGAGACAATGAGCAGTTCTTC. As protein: CASSQDRDNEQFF.

CDR3 region: CASSPRAGQGTNEQFF. CDR3 nucleotides: TGTGCCAGCTCACCACGGGCCGGACAGGGTACAAATGAGCAGTTCTTC. The chain combines TRBV18 with TRBJ2-1, with TRBD1 identical over 8 bases. Trimming took 1 base from V and 7 from J; bases not matched to a gene: 9. The CDR3 loop spans 16 amino acids. From germline, CDR1 is KGHSH and CDR2 LQKENI.

This chain's CDR3 is CASSHHYEQYF. CDR3 coding DNA: TGTGCCAGCAGCCACCACTACGAGCAGTACTTC. V usage is TRBV14 and J usage is TRBJ2-7, with D unclear. Per the germline V gene, CDR1 is SGHDN and CDR2 is FVKESK. This CDR3 has 11 residues. V lost 3 bases and J lost 3, with 3 bases in between.

This chain uses TRBV5-6 with TRBJ2-5; 7 bases are a match to TRBD2. CDR3 length equals 14 residues. In germline, CDR1 is SGHDT, CDR2 YYEEEE. With V trimmed by 3 bases and J by 9 bases, 11 bases remained unmatched. In DNA, the CDR3 is TGTGCCAGCAGCTCGCCACTAGCGTCCAGGGCCCAGTACTTC. Its protein is CASSSPLASRAQYF.

This chain links TRBV7-2 with TRBJ2-3; 11 bases are a match to TRBD2. Germline V gene data show CDR1 as SGHTA and CDR2 as FQGNSA. The CDR3 has 15 residues. Losses at the gene ends were 5 bases for V and 1 base for J; bases not matched to a gene: 2. CDR3 sequence reads: CASSGGLAGTDTQYF. CDR3 nucleotide sequence: TGTGCCAGCAGCGGGGGACTAGCGGGCACAGATACGCAGTATTTT.

The chain couples TRBV5-4 to TRBJ2-1, with TRBD1 as a possible D gene (6 bases). There are 16 residues in the CDR3. CDR1 and CDR2 from the germline V gene are SGHNT and YYREEE (reference sequence). The germline V and J ends were trimmed by 0 bases and 1 base, with 11 bases remaining between them. The CDR3 spells CASSLARGGSYNEQFF. In nucleotides, the CDR3 is TGTGCCAGCAGCTTGGCCCGAGGGGGATCCTACAATGAGCAGTTCTTC.

The chain uses TRBV5-1 and TRBJ2-7; TRBD2 aligns across 13 bases. The CDR3 runs to 15 residues. V trimming: 4 bases; J trimming: 6 bases; junction bases outside the gene matches: 7. The V gene's germline CDR1 is SGHRS and CDR2 YFSETQ. In nucleotides, the CDR3 is TGCGCCAGCAGCACGACTAGCGGGAGGCAAACCGAGCAGTACTTC. Protein: CASSTTSGRQTEQYF.